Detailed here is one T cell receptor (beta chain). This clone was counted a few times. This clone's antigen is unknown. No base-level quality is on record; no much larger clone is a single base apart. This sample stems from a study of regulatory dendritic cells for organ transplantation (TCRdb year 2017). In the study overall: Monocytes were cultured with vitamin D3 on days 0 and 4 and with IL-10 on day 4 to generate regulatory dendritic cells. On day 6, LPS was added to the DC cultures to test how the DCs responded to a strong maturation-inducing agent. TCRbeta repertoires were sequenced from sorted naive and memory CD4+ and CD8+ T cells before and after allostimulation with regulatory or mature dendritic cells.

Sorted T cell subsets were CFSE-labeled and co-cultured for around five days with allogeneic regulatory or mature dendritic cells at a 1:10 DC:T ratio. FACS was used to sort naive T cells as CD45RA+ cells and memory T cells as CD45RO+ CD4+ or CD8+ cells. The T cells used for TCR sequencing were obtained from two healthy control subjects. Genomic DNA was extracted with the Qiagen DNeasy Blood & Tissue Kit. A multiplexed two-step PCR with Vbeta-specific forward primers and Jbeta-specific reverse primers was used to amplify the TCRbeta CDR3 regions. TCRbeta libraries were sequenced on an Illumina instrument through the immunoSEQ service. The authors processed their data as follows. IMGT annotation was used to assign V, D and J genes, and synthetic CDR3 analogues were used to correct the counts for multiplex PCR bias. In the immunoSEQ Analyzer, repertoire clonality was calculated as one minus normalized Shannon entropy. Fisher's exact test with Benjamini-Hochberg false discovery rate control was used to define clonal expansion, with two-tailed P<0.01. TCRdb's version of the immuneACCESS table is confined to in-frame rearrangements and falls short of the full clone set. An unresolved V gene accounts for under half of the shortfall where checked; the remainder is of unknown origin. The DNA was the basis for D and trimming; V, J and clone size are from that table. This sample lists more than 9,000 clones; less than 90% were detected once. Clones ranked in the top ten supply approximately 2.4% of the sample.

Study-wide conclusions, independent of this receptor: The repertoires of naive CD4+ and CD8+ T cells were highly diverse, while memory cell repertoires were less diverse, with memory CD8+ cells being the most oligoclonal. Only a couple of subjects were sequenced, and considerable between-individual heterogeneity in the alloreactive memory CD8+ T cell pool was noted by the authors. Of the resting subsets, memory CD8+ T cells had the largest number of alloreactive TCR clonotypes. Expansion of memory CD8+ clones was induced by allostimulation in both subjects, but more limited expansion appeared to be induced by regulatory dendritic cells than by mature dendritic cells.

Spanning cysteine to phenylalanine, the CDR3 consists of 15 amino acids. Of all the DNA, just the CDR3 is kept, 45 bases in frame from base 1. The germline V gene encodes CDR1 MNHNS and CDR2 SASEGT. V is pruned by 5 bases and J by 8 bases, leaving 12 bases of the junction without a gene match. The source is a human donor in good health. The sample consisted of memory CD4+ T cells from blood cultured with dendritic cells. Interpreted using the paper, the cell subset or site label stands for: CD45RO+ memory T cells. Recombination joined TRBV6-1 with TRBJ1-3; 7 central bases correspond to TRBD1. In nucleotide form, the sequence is TGTGCCAGCAGTAAAGACAGGGTGGTTGGCGACACCATATATTTT. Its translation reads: CASSKDRVVGDTIYF.